The rows below give T cell receptor beta chains drawn from one sample of a study of T cell repertoires in cytomegalovirus infection. TCRdb re-called the reads with MiXCR, one entry per CDR3 protein. The sample consists of fewer than 200,000 distinct CDR3 sequences, roughly a fifth of them appearing once. Specimen: PBMCs. These receptors were collected from a human donor in good health (CMV status not recorded). Some clones in this sample may be carry-over from other donors' samples. The CDR3 runs from the conserved cysteine through the conserved F or W. A D gene is named only where the DNA matches it firmly.

v_call	d_call	j_call	cdr3_aa
TRBV7-6	.	TRBJ1-1	CASSLRGTGVDTEAFF
TRBV10-3	.	TRBJ1-2	CAISETLSVYTF
TRBV20-1	.	TRBJ2-7	CSAVGRGYEQYF
TRBV7-6	.	TRBJ1-1	CASSPGGRVYTEAFF
TRBV7-2	.	TRBJ1-3	CASSLVARAANTIYF
TRBV2	.	TRBJ2-5	CASAKTQIGGETQYF
TRBV7-2	.	TRBJ1-1	CASRARAGGWTEAFF
TRBV29-1	.	TRBJ2-5	CSVGSSLGTQYF
TRBV11-3	.	TRBJ1-1	CASSLDPWSNEAFF
TRBV7-4	.	TRBJ1-2	CASSLPGLMNYGYTF
TRBV28	TRBD1	TRBJ2-6	CASAPGGSGANVLTF
TRBV28	TRBD1	TRBJ1-5	CASSFTGGNSNQPQHF
TRBV7-2	TRBD2	TRBJ2-1	CASSDGTSGRADYNEQFF
TRBV11-3	TRBD1	TRBJ2-3	CASSFMTGLNTDTQYF
TRBV6-5	TRBD2	TRBJ2-7	CASSYWAGSGRDEQYF
TRBV11-3	.	TRBJ2-6	CASSLGPGGANVLTF
TRBV5-1	TRBD1	TRBJ2-1	CASSPDSGTGRDNEQFF
TRBV11-2	TRBD2	TRBJ2-5	CASTVGTTQETQYF
TRBV7-4	.	TRBJ2-7	CASSFDRSYEQYF
TRBV6-1	.	TRBJ1-1	CASRDIYPNGAFF
TRBV4-1	.	TRBJ2-1	CANLEGGGRHFNEQFF
TRBV12-3/TRBV12-4	TRBD2	TRBJ2-1	CASSFRPLAGGRNNEQFF
TRBV20-1	.	TRBJ2-2	CSAQGTDNTGELFF
TRBV10-3	TRBD1	TRBJ1-2	CAISGTGGNYGYTF
TRBV28	.	TRBJ1-2	CASSSPGGSYGYTF
TRBV12-3/TRBV12-4	.	TRBJ1-4	CASSLRVGGKLFF
TRBV10-3	.	TRBJ2-3	CAISEGGNTQYF